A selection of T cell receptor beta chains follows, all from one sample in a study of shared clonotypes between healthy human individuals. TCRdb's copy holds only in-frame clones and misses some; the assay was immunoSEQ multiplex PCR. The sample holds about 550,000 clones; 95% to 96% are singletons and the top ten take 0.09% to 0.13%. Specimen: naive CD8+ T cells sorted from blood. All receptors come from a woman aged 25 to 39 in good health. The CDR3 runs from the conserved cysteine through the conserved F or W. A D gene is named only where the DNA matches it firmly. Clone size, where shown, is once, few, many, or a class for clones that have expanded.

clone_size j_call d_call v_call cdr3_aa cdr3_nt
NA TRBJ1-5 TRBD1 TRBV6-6 CASSTDRAVQPQHF TGTGCCAGCAGTACGGACAGGGCTGTTCAGCCCCAGCATTTT
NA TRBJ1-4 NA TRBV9 CASSESGTANEKLFF TGTGCCAGCAGCGAGTCCGGGACCGCTAATGAAAAACTGTTTTTT
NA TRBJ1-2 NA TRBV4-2 CASSQDRGLGYGYTF TGTGCCAGCAGCCAAGATCGGGGGCTGGGGTATGGCTACACCTTC
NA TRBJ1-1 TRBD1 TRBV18 CASSPPKVGTGENTEAFF TGTGCCAGCTCACCACCGAAGGTTGGGACAGGGGAGAACACTGAAGCTTTCTTT
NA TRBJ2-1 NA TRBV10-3 CAIKGIVPNEQFF TGTGCCATCAAAGGGATCGTACCCAATGAGCAGTTCTTC
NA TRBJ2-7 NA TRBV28 CASSFSESYEQYF TGTGCCAGCAGTTTTTCGGAGAGCTACGAGCAGTACTTC
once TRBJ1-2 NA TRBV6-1 CASSDNFGLYGYTF TGTGCCAGCAGTGATAACTTCGGGCTCTATGGCTACACCTTC
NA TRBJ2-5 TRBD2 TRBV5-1 CASSLGLAGQETQYF TGCGCCAGCAGCTTGGGGTTAGCGGGACAAGAGACCCAGTACTTC
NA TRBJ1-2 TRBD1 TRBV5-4 CASSGWTGSNYGYTF TGTGCCAGCAGCGGTTGGACAGGGAGTAACTATGGCTACACCTTC
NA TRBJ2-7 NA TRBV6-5 CASGYGSSSYEQYF TGTGCCAGCGGTTATGGGTCTAGCTCCTACGAGCAGTACTTC
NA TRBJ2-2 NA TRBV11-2 CASSFSGSTGELFF TGTGCCAGCAGCTTCTCCGGGTCCACCGGGGAGCTGTTTTTT
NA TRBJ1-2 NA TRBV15 CATSGIDIGLAYGYTF TGTGCCACCAGCGGGATCGACATTGGGTTGGCGTATGGCTACACCTTC
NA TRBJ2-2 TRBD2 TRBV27 CASSVVLAGGPGELFF TGTGCCAGCAGTGTGGTACTAGCGGGAGGGCCCGGGGAGCTGTTTTTT
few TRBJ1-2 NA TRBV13 CASNEGLYGYTF TGTGCCAGCAATGAGGGGTTGTACGGCTACACCTTC
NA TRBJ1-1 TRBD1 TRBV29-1 CSVDTGTGFGVNTEAFF TGCAGCGTAGATACCGGGACAGGGTTTGGAGTGAACACTGAAGCTTTCTTT
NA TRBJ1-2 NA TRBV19 CASSSSWGYNYGYTF TGTGCCAGTAGTAGTTCGTGGGGTTATAACTATGGCTACACCTTC
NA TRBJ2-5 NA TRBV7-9 CASSSTGTLGETQYF TGTGCCAGCAGCTCGACAGGGACTTTGGGTGAGACCCAGTACTTC
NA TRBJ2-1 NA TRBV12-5 CASGLSRRGAGDNEQFF TGTGCTAGTGGTTTGTCCCGACGGGGGGCCGGGGACAATGAGCAGTTCTTC
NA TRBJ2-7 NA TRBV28 CASSSSAGEQYF TGTGCCAGCAGCTCCTCGGCGGGTGAGCAGTACTTC
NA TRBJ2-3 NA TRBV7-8 CASSPEAGLDTQYF TGTGCCAGCAGCCCCGAGGCCGGGCTAGATACGCAGTATTTT
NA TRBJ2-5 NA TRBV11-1 CASSLVGGGPGETQYF TGTGCCAGCAGCTTAGTAGGGGGAGGGCCGGGAGAGACCCAGTACTTC
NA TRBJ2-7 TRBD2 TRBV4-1 CASSQDLPAGGSYEQYF TGCGCCAGCAGCCAAGATCTCCCAGCGGGAGGCTCCTACGAGCAGTACTTC
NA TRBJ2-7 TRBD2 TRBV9 CASSEGTSGAYEQYF TGTGCCAGCAGCGAAGGGACTAGCGGGGCCTACGAGCAGTACTTC
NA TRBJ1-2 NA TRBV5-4 CASPGSIGGYTF TGTGCCAGCCCCGGCAGCATCGGGGGCTACACCTTC
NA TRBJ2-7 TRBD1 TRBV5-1 CASSQTGFGAISYEQYF TGCGCCAGCAGCCAGACAGGGTTTGGTGCAATTTCCTACGAGCAGTACTTC
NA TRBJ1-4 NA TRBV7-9 CASSFSDRATNEKLFF TGTGCCAGCAGCTTCTCCGACCGTGCAACTAATGAAAAACTGTTTTTT
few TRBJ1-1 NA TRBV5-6 CASSLDTEAFF TGTGCCAGCAGCTTGGACACTGAAGCTTTCTTT
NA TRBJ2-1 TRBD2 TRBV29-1 CSVEPLAGASNEQFF TGCAGCGTTGAGCCGCTAGCGGGAGCCAGCAATGAGCAGTTCTTC
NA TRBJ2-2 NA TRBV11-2 CASSLDLPYTGELFF TGTGCCAGCAGCTTAGATTTGCCGTACACCGGGGAGCTGTTTTTT
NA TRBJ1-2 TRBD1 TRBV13 CASSLRTGGGYTF TGTGCCAGCAGTCTTAGGACAGGTGGAGGCTACACCTTC
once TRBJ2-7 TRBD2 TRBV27 CASSNGLAGYSEQYF TGTGCCAGCAGCAATGGACTAGCGGGATACTCCGAGCAGTACTTC
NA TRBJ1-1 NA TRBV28 CASGRAFF TGTGCCAGCGGACGAGCTTTCTTT
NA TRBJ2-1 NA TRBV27 CASSKYNEQFF TGTGCCAGCAGCAAGTACAATGAGCAGTTCTTC
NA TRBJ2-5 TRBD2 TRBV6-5 CASSYIAGGPGEQYF TGTGCCAGCAGTTACATTGCGGGAGGGCCCGGGGAGCAGTACTTC
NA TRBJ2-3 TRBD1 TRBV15 CATSKGQPTDTQYF TGTGCCACCAGCAAGGGACAGCCCACAGATACGCAGTATTTT
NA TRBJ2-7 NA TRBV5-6 CASSWTGSYEQYF TGTGCCAGCAGCTGGACCGGGTCCTACGAGCAGTACTTC
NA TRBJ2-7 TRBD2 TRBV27 CASSLSLAGAYEQYF TGTGCCAGCAGTTTATCACTAGCGGGAGCCTACGAGCAGTACTTC
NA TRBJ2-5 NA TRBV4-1 CASSQAQGTQETQYF TGCGCCAGCAGCCAAGCACAGGGAACTCAAGAGACCCAGTACTTC
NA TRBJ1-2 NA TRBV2 CASSESGLWSGYTF TGTGCCAGCAGTGAATCCGGGCTATGGAGTGGCTACACCTTC
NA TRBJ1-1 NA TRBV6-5 CASSYSVLAMNTEAFF TGTGCCAGCAGTTACTCTGTGTTGGCCATGAACACTGAAGCTTTCTTT
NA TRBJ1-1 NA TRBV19 CASSPGQSEAFF TGTGCCAGTAGTCCAGGACAGTCTGAAGCTTTCTTT
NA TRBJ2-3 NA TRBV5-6 CASSFRPENADTQYF TGTGCCAGCAGCTTCAGGCCTGAGAATGCAGATACGCAGTATTTT
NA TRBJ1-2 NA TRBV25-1 CASSLQTSSYGYTF TGTGCCAGCAGTCTGCAGACATCGAGCTATGGCTACACCTTC
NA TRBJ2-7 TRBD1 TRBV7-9 CASSLGQGDHEQYF TGTGCCAGCAGCTTAGGGCAGGGGGACCACGAGCAGTACTTC
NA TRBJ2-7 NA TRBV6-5 CASSYSSGTVTYEQYF TGTGCCAGCAGTTACTCCTCCGGGACTGTAACCTACGAGCAGTACTTC
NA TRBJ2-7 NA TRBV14 CASSPTRSHEQYF TGTGCCAGCAGCCCGACTAGGTCCCACGAGCAGTACTTC
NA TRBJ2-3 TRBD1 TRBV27 CASSVYSGQGTDTQYF TGTGCCAGCAGTGTCTATTCGGGACAGGGGACAGATACGCAGTATTTT
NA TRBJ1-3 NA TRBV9 CASSEGSGNTIYF TGTGCCAGCAGCGAAGGGTCTGGAAACACCATATATTTT
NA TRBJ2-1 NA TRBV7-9 CASSAWRDEQFF TGTGCCAGCTCAGCTTGGCGGGATGAGCAGTTCTTC
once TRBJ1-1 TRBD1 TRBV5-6 CASSRTGDTEAFF TGTGCCAGCAGCAGAACAGGGGATACTGAAGCTTTCTTT
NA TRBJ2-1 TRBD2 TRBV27 CASSLSWTSGYNEQFF TGTGCCAGCAGTTTATCCTGGACTAGCGGTTACAATGAGCAGTTCTTC
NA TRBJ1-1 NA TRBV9 CASSPGGDTEAFF TGTGCCAGCAGCCCGGGGGGGGACACTGAAGCTTTCTTT
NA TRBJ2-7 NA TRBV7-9 CASSLAQAPEQYF TGTGCCAGCAGCTTAGCCCAGGCTCCCGAGCAGTACTTC
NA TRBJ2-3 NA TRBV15 CATSRVRDSPSLDTQYF TGTGCCACCAGCAGAGTCCGGGACTCCCCGAGCTTGGATACGCAGTATTTT
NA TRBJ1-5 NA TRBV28 CASSLLVGNQPQHF TGTGCCAGCAGTTTATTAGTGGGCAATCAGCCCCAGCATTTT
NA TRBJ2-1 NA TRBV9 CASSLRGAGNNEQFF TGTGCCAGCAGCCTGCGCGGCGCGGGAAATAATGAGCAGTTCTTC
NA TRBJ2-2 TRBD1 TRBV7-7 CASSLTQPRDRENTGELFF TGTGCCAGCAGCTTAACACAACCCCGGGACAGGGAAAACACCGGGGAGCTGTTTTTT
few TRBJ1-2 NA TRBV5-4 CASSSYTDYGYTF TGTGCCAGCAGCTCGTACACGGACTATGGCTACACCTTC
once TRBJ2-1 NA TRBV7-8 CASSIESSYNEQFF TGTGCCAGCAGCATCGAGAGCTCCTACAATGAGCAGTTCTTC